This T cell receptor (beta chain) was sequenced during a study of CD8 T cells in Susac syndrome (dated by TCRdb to the late 2010s). Regarding the research as a whole: The study used repertoire sequencing to test whether antigen drove CD8+ T cell activation and differentiation in Susac syndrome. The clonality of the CD8+ T cell repertoire was compared across about a dozen healthy donors, about 14 Susac syndrome patients and roughly 16 multiple sclerosis patients. What the authors observed across the whole study: The TCR sequencing and HLA analysis was acknowledged to have included a relatively small number of individuals.

Of note for this clonotype: It lacks a known antigen. No base quality information exists; no much larger clone differs at one position.

V and J lose 1 base and 8 bases, and a span of 8 bases separates them. The CDR3 goes from the cysteine to the phenylalanine over 12 residues. Just CDR3 DNA is preserved here, 36 bases in frame from base 1. Taken from the germline V gene (reference sequence), the CDR1 and CDR2 loops are SEHNR and FQNEAQ. Peripheral blood CD8+ and CD4+ T cells from healthy donors, Susac syndrome patients and multiple sclerosis patients were profiled by high-throughput TCR beta sequencing. Multiple sclerosis controls were treatment-naive patients with stable or active relapsing-remitting disease fulfilling revised McDonald criteria. CD8+ TEMRA cells were enriched by FACS, while bulk CD8+ and CD4+ T cells were purified by magnetic negative isolation. Blood was collected in EDTA tubes and processed within 24 hours, with PBMCs isolated through density gradient centrifugation. PBMCs intended for TCR sequencing were cryopreserved in liquid nitrogen and thawed later in a water bath at 37 degrees C. A purity of at least 90% was achieved for sorted or isolated CD4+, CD8+ and CD8+ TEMRA cells.

RNA was extracted using the RNeasy kit, and about 0.45 to 1 microgram was reverse transcribed with random hexamers. TCR beta CDR3 regions were amplified with the immunoSEQ multiplex PCR assay covering 54 Vbeta and 13 Jbeta segments. PCR amplification bias was corrected by using a synthetic template baseline for primer optimization and computational correction. On the study's bioinformatics: Reads were annotated to V, D and J genes according to IMGT and were analyzed with immunoSEQ Analyzer, with only productive sequences retained. Clonality was computed as one minus Shannon entropy normalized by log2 of the number of productive unique sequences. Public and private clones were assessed among the 100 most prevalent clones of each patient and control. Clones were defined as Susac-specific when absent from the healthy and MS cohorts, from roughly 1,100 published viral clones and from other ImmuneACCESS disease sequences. TCRdb reanalyzed the raw reads on its own, using fastp at Q25 for trimming and MiXCR for clone calling, and kept in-frame beta chains. All rows with the same CDR3 protein become a single entry with the most common DNA and genes. V and J calls and clone size were set by TCRdb, not the authors. The table for this sample lists roughly 150,000 distinct CDR3 sequences; around 95% of them were counted only once. The ten largest clones capture under 0.15% of the sample.

This receptor was obtained from a human donor with multiple sclerosis. Sample: CD8+ T cells from PBMCs. This chain is built from TRBV7-9 and TRBJ1-1; the D segment cannot be called with confidence. The nucleotide sequence reads TGTGCCAGCAGCTTAGTGATGTTGGAAGCTTTCTTT. Its coded protein is CASSLVMLEAFF.